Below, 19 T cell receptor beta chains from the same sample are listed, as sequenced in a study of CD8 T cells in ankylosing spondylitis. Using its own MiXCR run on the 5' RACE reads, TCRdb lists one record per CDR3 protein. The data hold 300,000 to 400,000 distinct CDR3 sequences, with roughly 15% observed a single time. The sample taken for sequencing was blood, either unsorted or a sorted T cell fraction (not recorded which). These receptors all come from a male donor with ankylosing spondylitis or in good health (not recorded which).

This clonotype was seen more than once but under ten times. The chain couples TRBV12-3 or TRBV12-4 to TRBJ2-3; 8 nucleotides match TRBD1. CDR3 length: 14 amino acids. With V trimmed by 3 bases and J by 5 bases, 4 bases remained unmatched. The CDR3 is CASSFAGGRDTQYF. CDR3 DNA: TGTGCCAGCAGTTTCGCAGGGGGCAGAGATACGCAGTATTTT.

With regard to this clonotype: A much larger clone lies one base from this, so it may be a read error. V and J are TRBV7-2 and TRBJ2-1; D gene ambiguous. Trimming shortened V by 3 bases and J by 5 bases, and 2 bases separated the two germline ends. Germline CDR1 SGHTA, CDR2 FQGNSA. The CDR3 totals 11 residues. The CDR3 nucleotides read TGTGCCAGCAGCTTTCACAATGAGCAGTTCTTC. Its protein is CASSFHNEQFF. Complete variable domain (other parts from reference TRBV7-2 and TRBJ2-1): GAGVSQSPSNKVTEKGKDVELRCDPISGHTALYWYRQSLGQGLEFLIYFQGNSAPDKSGLPSDRFSAERTGGSVSTLTIQRTQQEDSAVYLCASSFHNEQFFGPGTRLTVL.

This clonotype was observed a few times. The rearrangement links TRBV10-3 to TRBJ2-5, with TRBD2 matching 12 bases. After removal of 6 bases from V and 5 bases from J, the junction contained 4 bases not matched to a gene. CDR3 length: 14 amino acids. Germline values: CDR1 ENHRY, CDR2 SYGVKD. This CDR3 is CAIRSSGGGETQYF. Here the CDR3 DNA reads TGTGCCATCAGATCTAGCGGGGGGGGCGAGACCCAGTACTTC.

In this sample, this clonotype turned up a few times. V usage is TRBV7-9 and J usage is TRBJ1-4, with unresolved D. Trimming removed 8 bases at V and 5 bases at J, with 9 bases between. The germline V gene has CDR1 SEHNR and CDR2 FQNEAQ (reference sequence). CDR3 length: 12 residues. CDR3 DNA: TGTGCCAGCGGGCCTGGGAATGAAAAACTGTTTTTT. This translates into CASGPGNEKLFF.

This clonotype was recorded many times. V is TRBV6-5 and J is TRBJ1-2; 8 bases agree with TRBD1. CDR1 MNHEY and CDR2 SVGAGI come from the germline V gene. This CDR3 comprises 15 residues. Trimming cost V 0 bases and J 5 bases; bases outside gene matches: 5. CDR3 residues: CASSYSGRGLYGYTF. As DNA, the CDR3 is TGTGCCAGCAGTTACTCAGGCAGGGGGCTTTATGGCTACACCTTC.

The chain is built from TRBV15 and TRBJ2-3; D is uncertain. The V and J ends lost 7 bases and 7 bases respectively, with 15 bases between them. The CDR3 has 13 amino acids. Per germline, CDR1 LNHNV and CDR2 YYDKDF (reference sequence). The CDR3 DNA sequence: TGTGCCACCACGACCCGTGGAAGAAATACGCAGTATTTT. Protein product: CATTTRGRNTQYF.

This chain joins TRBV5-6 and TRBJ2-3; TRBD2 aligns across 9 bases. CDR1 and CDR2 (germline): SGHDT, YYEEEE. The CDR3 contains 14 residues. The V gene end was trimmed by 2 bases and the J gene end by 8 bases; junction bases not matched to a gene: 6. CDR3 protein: CASSLGLAGSTQYF. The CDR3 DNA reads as TGTGCCAGCAGCTTAGGGCTAGCGGGGAGTACGCAGTATTTT. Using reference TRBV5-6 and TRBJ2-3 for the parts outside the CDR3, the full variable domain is DAGVTQSPTHLIKTRGQQVTLRCSPKSGHDTVSWYQQALGQGPQFIFQYYEEEERQRGNFPDRFSGHQFPNYSSELNVNALLLGDSALYLCASSLGLAGSTQYFGPGTRLTVL.

The CDR3 bases are TGTGCCAGCAGCCAAGCACTCGATGAGCAGTTCTTC. It codes for CASSQALDEQFF. J is TRBJ2-1 and V is TRBV3-1, with D uncertain. Per the germline V gene, CDR1 is LGHDT and CDR2 is YNNKEL (reference sequence). There are 12 residues in the CDR3. Trimming pared 1 base from V and 8 bases from J, leaving 6 bases between.

CDR3: CASSPGGWTEAFF. CDR3 sequence (DNA): TGTGCCAGCTCCCCCGGGGGCTGGACTGAAGCTTTCTTT. The chain carries TRBV3-1 and TRBJ1-1; a possible D gene is TRBD1 (6 bases). Germline V gives CDR1 LGHDT, CDR2 YNNKEL (reference sequence). The CDR3 contains 13 residues. Trimming stripped 8 bases from V and 5 bases from J, with 15 bases between. Together with reference TRBV3-1 and TRBJ1-1, the CDR3 gives the full variable domain: DTAVSQTPKYLVTQMGNDKSIKCEQNLGHDTMYWYKQDSKKFLKIMFSYNNKELIINETVPNRFSPKSPDKAHLNLHINSLELGDSAVYFCASSPGGWTEAFFGQGTRLTVV.

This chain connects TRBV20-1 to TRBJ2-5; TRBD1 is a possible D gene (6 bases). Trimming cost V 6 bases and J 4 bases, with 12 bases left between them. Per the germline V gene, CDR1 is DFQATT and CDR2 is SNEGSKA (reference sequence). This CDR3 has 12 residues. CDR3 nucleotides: TGCAGTGCCCCAGGGGCGGGAGAGACCCAGTACTTC. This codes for CSAPGAGETQYF.

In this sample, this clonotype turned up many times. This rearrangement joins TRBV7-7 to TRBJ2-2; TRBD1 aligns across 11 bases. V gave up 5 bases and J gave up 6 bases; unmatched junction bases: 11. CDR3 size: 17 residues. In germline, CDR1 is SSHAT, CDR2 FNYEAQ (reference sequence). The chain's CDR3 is CASSPRVGQGAAGELFF. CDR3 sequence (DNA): TGTGCCAGCAGCCCACGAGTAGGACAGGGGGCCGCCGGGGAGCTGTTTTTT.

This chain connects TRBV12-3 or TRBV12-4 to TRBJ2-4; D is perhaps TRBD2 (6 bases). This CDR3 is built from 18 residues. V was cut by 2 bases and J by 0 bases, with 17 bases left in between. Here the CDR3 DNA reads TGTGCCAGCAGTTTATGGGCGGGGAGCGACCAAGCCAAAAACATTCAGTACTTC. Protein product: CASSLWAGSDQAKNIQYF.

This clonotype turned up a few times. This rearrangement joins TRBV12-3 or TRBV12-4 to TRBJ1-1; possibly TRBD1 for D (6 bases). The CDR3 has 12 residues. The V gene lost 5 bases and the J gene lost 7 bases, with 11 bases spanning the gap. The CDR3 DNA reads TGTGCCAGCAGTCTTGGACAGTTTGAAGCTTTCTTT. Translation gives CASSLGQFEAFF.

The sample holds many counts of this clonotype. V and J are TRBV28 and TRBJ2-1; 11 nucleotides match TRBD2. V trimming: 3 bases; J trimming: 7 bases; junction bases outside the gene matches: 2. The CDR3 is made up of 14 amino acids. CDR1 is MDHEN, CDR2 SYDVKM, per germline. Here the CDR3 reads CASSLTSGINEQFF. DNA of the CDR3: TGTGCCAGCAGTTTGACTAGCGGGATTAATGAGCAGTTCTTC.

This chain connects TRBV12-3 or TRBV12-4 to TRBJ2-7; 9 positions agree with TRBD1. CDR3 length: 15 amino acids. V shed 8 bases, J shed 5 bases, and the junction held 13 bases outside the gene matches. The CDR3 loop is CASAVFGTGPHEQYF. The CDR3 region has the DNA TGTGCCAGCGCCGTTTTTGGGACAGGGCCCCACGAGCAGTACTTC.

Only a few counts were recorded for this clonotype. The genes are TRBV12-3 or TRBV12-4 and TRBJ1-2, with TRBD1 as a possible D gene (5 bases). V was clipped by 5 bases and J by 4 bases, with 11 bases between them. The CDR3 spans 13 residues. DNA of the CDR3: TGTGCCAGCAGTACTGGGGGGACCTATGGCTACACCTTC. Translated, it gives CASSTGGTYGYTF.

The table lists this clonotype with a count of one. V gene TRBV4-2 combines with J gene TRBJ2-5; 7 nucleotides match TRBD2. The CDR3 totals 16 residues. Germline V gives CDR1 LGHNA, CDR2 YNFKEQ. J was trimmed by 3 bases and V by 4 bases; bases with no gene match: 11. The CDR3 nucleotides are TGTGCCAGCAGCCCTGTAGGAGCGGGGACCGAAGAGACCCAGTACTTC. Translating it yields CASSPVGAGTEETQYF.

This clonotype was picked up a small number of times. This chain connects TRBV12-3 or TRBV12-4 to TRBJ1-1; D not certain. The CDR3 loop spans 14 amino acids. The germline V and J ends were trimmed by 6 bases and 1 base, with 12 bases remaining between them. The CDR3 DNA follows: TGTGCCAGCAGCCTTATGGACGGGAACACTGAAGCTTTCTTT. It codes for CASSLMDGNTEAFF.

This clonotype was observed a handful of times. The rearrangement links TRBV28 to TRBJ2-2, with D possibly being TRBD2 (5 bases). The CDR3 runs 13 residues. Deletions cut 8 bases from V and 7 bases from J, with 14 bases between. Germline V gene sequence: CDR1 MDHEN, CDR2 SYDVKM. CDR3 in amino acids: CASFGLRGGELFF. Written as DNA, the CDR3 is TGTGCCAGCTTTGGCCTCCGGGGCGGGGAGCTGTTTTTT.